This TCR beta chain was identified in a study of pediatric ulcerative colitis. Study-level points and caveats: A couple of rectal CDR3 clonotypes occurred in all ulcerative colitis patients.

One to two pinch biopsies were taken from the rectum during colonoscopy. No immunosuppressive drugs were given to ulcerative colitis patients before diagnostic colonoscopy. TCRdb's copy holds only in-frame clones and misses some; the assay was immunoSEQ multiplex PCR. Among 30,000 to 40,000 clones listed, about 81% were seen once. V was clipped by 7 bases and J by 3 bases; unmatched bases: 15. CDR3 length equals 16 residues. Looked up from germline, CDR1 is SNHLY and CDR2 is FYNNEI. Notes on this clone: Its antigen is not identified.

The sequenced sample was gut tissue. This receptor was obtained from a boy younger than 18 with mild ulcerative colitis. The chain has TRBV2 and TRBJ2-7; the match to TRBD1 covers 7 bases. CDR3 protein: CASNRQGFPQLYEQYF. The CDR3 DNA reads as TGTGCCAGCAACAGACAGGGATTTCCTCAACTCTACGAGCAGTACTTC.